These 27 T cell receptor beta chains originate from one sample sequenced in a study of shared clonotypes between healthy human individuals. Profiling relied on immunoSEQ multiplex PCR, and the TCRdb table lists in-frame clones only, not all of them. The data contain about 2.3 million clones, 85% to 95% of them singletons. The specimen sequenced was naive CD4+ T cells from PBMCs. Indicated subset: CD45RA+ positively selected. The receptors originated from a man younger than 35 in good health. Some clones in this sample may be carry-over from other donors' samples.

The sample holds a few counts of this clone. The chain employs TRBV27 and TRBJ1-4; no reliable D call. The germline gives CDR1 MNHEY, CDR2 SMNVEV (reference sequence). V was trimmed by 5 bases and J by 8 bases, leaving 9 bases between them. The CDR3 consists of 12 residues. CDR3 nucleotide sequence: TGTGCCAGCAGTGTGTATGGGGAAAAACTGTTTTTT. Residues: CASSVYGEKLFF.

The V call is TRBV29-1, the J call TRBJ2-7; D gene unclear. The CDR3 runs to 16 residues. V was clipped by 4 bases and J by 0 bases, with 19 bases between them. Germline CDR1 SQVTM, CDR2 ANQGSEA. CDR3 protein: CSVGGPSVTSSYEQYF. For the CDR3, the DNA is TGCAGCGTTGGTGGCCCGAGCGTCACGAGCTCCTACGAGCAGTACTTC.

The gene calls are TRBV19 and TRBJ2-3; a possible D gene is TRBD2 (6 bases). V was trimmed by 5 bases and J by 10 bases, leaving 13 bases between them. Germline loops: CDR1 LNHDA, CDR2 SQIVND (reference sequence). The CDR3 contains 12 residues. CDR3 in amino acids: CASSRRAPPQYF. DNA of the CDR3: TGTGCCAGTAGTCGGAGGGCCCCCCCGCAGTATTTT.

This clone was seen a few times. The V gene is TRBV9, the J gene TRBJ1-1; 8 positions agree with TRBD1. The CDR3 is made up of 14 amino acids. CDR1 is SGDLS, CDR2 YYNGEE, per germline. J lost 1 base, V lost 6 bases, and 5 bases had no gene match. CDR3 sequence (DNA): TGTGCCAGCACCCGGACAGGGTCGAACACTGAAGCTTTCTTT. Amino acid sequence: CASTRTGSNTEAFF.

The V call is TRBV7-6, the J call TRBJ2-1; 7 bases are shared with TRBD1. Germline CDR1 SGHVS, CDR2 FNYEAQ. The CDR3 is made up of 15 amino acids. V shed 4 bases, J shed 0 bases, and the junction held 3 bases outside the gene matches. The CDR3 loop reads CASSYYRGSYNEQFF. The CDR3 DNA reads TGTGCCAGCAGCTACTACAGGGGCTCCTACAATGAGCAGTTCTTC. The full variable domain, with the rest looked up from reference TRBV7-6 and TRBJ2-1, is GAGVSQSPRYKVTKRGQDVALRCDPISGHVSLYWYRQALGQGPEFLTYFNYEAQQDKSGLPNDRFSAERPEGSISTLTIQRTEQRDSAMYRCASSYYRGSYNEQFFGPGTRLTVL.

This clone has only one observation. The rearrangement joins TRBV27 to TRBJ2-1, with D unresolved. V was shortened by 5 bases and J by 7 bases, with 15 bases between the two germline ends. The CDR3 consists of 14 residues. CDR1 and CDR2 from the germline V gene are MNHEY and SMNVEV (reference sequence). The CDR3 is CASSTRILSNEQFF. In DNA form, the CDR3 reads TGTGCCAGCAGTACCCGTATCCTCTCGAATGAGCAGTTCTTC.

V usage is TRBV4-1 and J usage is TRBJ1-5, with 10 nucleotides matching TRBD1. Germline V gene data show CDR1 as MGHRA and CDR2 as YSYEKL. This CDR3 spans 16 amino acids. With 4 bases clipped from V and 10 bases from J, the junction kept 13 bases outside the gene matches. CDR3 in DNA: TGCGCCAGCAGCCCCCAGCTGGACAGGGGGGCCCCCCCCCAGCATTTT. Protein sequence: CASSPQLDRGAPPQHF.

J is TRBJ1-4 and V is TRBV15; possibly TRBD1 for D (5 bases). This CDR3 comprises 13 residues. The germline V gene has CDR1 LNHNV and CDR2 YYDKDF (reference sequence). Trimming took 7 bases from V and 8 from J, leaving 14 bases between them. The CDR3, as DNA: TGTGCCACCACCGTCGACAGAGGGGAAAAACTGTTTTTT. This translates into CATTVDRGEKLFF.

To note about this clone: The same CDR3 also results from other DNA sequences found in this sample. The chain couples TRBV27 to TRBJ2-5; D not resolved. The CDR3 extends over 12 amino acids. Germline V gene sequence: CDR1 MNHEY, CDR2 SMNVEV (reference sequence). Trimming left V 0 bases short and J 4 bases short, with 3 bases between. The CDR3 bases are TGTGCCAGCAGTTTATCCGGAGAGACCCAGTACTTC. It is translated as CASSLSGETQYF.

The chain employs TRBV29-1 and TRBJ2-4, with D uncertain. Trimming took 1 base from V and 8 from J, leaving 12 bases between them. Germline CDR1 reads SQVTM; CDR2 reads ANQGSEA. The CDR3 has 13 residues. CDR3 DNA sequence: TGCAGCGTTGAAGTAGGTGGCGCGGACATTCAGTACTTC. Translating it yields CSVEVGGADIQYF. Variable domain in full (rest from reference TRBV29-1 and TRBJ2-4): SAVISQKPSRDICQRGTSLTIQCQVDSQVTMMFWYRQQPGQSLTLIATANQGSEATYESGFVIDKFPISRPNLTFSTLTVSNMSPEDSSIYLCSVEVGGADIQYFGAGTRLSVL.

The gene calls are TRBV10-1 and TRBJ2-1; no reliable D call. The ends were cut back, 4 bases at V and 0 bases at J, with 10 bases in the middle. CDR1 and CDR2 (germline): WNHNN, SYGVQD (reference sequence). The CDR3 runs to 15 residues. The CDR3 DNA is TGCGCCAGCAGTGGCCAACACCGCTCCTACAATGAGCAGTTCTTC. It translates to CASSGQHRSYNEQFF.

This chain uses TRBV10-3 with TRBJ2-7; 7 bases fit TRBD1. This CDR3 spans 17 amino acids. The trim removed 6 bases at V and 0 bases at J, leaving 14 bases unmatched. Germline assignment: CDR1 ENHRY and CDR2 SYGVKD. The CDR3 loop reads CAIRTDRISRSSYEQYF. CDR3 coding DNA: TGTGCCATCAGGACGGACAGGATTTCCAGAAGCTCCTACGAGCAGTACTTC.

Concerning this clone: At the DNA level, this CDR3 is encoded by other sequences in the same sample as well. The chain uses TRBV5-1 and TRBJ1-5; no firm D call. V was clipped by 0 bases and J by 0 bases, with 7 bases between them. This CDR3 is 15 amino acids long. CDR1 is SGHRS, CDR2 YFSETQ, per germline. DNA of the CDR3: TGCGCCAGCAGCTTGGGAGGAGATAGCAATCAGCCCCAGCATTTT. Translating gives CASSLGGDSNQPQHF.

The chain has TRBV7-9 and TRBJ2-6; no firm D call. This CDR3 has 17 residues. V was pared by 1 base and J by 0 bases, with 10 bases between. Germline loops: CDR1 SEHNR, CDR2 FQNEAQ (reference sequence). The chain's CDR3 is CASSLERILSGANVLTF. The CDR3 DNA sequence: TGTGCCAGCAGCTTAGAAAGGATCCTCTCTGGGGCCAACGTCCTGACTTTC.

V is TRBV28 and J is TRBJ2-5; 16 nucleotides align to TRBD2. V gave up 4 bases and J gave up 5 bases; unmatched junction bases: 4. The CDR3 loop spans 16 amino acids. The germline gives CDR1 MDHEN, CDR2 SYDVKM. CDR3 DNA: TGTGCCAGCAGTTCCGGGACTAGCGGGAGGGGGGAGACCCAGTACTTC. This codes for CASSSGTSGRGETQYF.

The J gene is TRBJ1-2, the V gene TRBV28, with D unresolved. Trimming pared 2 bases from V and 8 bases from J, leaving 12 bases between. Germline assignment: CDR1 MDHEN and CDR2 SYDVKM. The CDR3 is made up of 13 amino acids. The CDR3 DNA is TGTGCCAGCAGTTTACTCGGGTACGGCGGCTACACCTTC. This translates into CASSLLGYGGYTF.

The CDR3: CASSDRAVRTDTQYF. In DNA, the CDR3 is TGTGCCAGCAGTGATAGGGCAGTGAGAACAGATACGCAGTATTTT. The chain joins TRBV2 to TRBJ2-3; unclear D gene. V lost 3 bases, J lost 3 bases, and 13 bases lay in between. The CDR3 consists of 15 residues. Per germline, CDR1 SNHLY and CDR2 FYNNEI.

This clone was seen just once. This sequence joins TRBV7-6 and TRBJ2-1, with 7 positions matching TRBD1. Germline assignment: CDR1 SGHVS and CDR2 FNYEAQ. The CDR3 sequence is 18 residues long. The trim removed 4 bases at V and 0 bases at J, leaving 12 bases unmatched. CDR3 DNA: TGTGCCAGCAGCTGGGACCCGGGACAGACGAGCTCCTACAATGAGCAGTTCTTC. Its protein product is CASSWDPGQTSSYNEQFF. Full variable domain (rest looked up from reference TRBV7-6 and TRBJ2-1): GAGVSQSPRYKVTKRGQDVALRCDPISGHVSLYWYRQALGQGPEFLTYFNYEAQQDKSGLPNDRFSAERPEGSISTLTIQRTEQRDSAMYRCASSWDPGQTSSYNEQFFGPGTRLTVL.

This rearrangement joins TRBV28 to TRBJ1-3; D is undetermined. Per germline, CDR1 MDHEN and CDR2 SYDVKM. V was shortened by 4 bases and J by 2 bases, with 6 bases between the two germline ends. The CDR3 sequence is 13 residues long. CDR3 bases: TGTGCCAGCAGTTCCGATCCTGGAAACACCATATATTTT. Protein: CASSSDPGNTIYF.

The chain has TRBV7-9 and TRBJ1-1; D is undetermined. Germline V CDR1 and CDR2: SEHNR, FQNEAQ (reference sequence). V shed 1 base and J shed 0 bases, with 6 bases lying between them. The CDR3 is 14 amino acids. CDR3 nucleotide sequence: TGTGCCAGCAGCTTAGAACAGTTGAACACTGAAGCTTTCTTT. The encoded protein is CASSLEQLNTEAFF.

The chain links TRBV2 to TRBJ2-3; D perhaps matches TRBD1 (6 bases). CDR3 length: 14 residues. Trimming stripped 5 bases from V and 5 bases from J, with 14 bases between. Germline assignment: CDR1 SNHLY and CDR2 FYNNEI. The DNA of the CDR3 is TGTGCCAGCAGTTCCGGGACACCCGAAGATACGCAGTATTTT. Its protein product is CASSSGTPEDTQYF.

The chain links TRBV29-1 to TRBJ1-1; 9 nucleotides agree with TRBD1. In germline, CDR1 is SQVTM, CDR2 ANQGSEA. Losses at the gene ends were 4 bases for V and 3 bases for J; bases not matched to a gene: 6. CDR3 length: 14 amino acids. The CDR3 protein is CSVVQGAQDTEAFF. As DNA, the CDR3 is TGCAGCGTTGTACAGGGGGCTCAAGACACTGAAGCTTTCTTT.

The chain combines TRBV18 with TRBJ2-5; either TRBD1 or TRBD2 may fit D (5 bases each). Trimming removed 3 bases from V and 2 bases from J, with 10 bases in between. CDR1 is KGHSH and CDR2 is LQKENI in the germline V gene. This CDR3 has 14 amino acids. DNA of the CDR3: TGTGCCAGCTCACCGGCAGGGAGTCAAGAGACCCAGTACTTC. It codes for CASSPAGSQETQYF.

This rearrangement joins TRBV5-5 to TRBJ2-3; 10 bases are a match to TRBD2. The CDR3 extends over 18 amino acids. The germline V gene encodes CDR1 SGHKS and CDR2 YYEKEE (reference sequence). The V gene end was trimmed by 0 bases and the J gene end by 0 bases; junction bases not matched to a gene: 7. CDR3 bases: TGTGCCAGCAGCTTGGCCCGGACTAGCGGTACTAGCACAGATACGCAGTATTTT. This translates into CASSLARTSGTSTDTQYF.

The rearrangement uses TRBV4-2 and TRBJ2-3; no definite D call. Deletions cut 6 bases from V and 0 bases from J, with 13 bases between. The CDR3 is 15 amino acids. Germline-derived CDR1 and CDR2 are LGHNA and YNFKEQ. The CDR3 loop reads CASSPLPASTDTQYF. CDR3 in DNA: TGTGCCAGCAGTCCCTTACCCGCTAGCACAGATACGCAGTATTTT.

This rearrangement joins TRBV7-8 to TRBJ1-4, with D possibly being TRBD1 (6 bases). The CDR3 extends over 16 amino acids. Trimming removed 6 bases at V and 4 bases at J, with 18 bases between. Germline CDR1 is SGHVS and CDR2 is FQNEAQ. The CDR3 bases are TGTGCCAGCAGACGTTCAGGGGCCGGTAATAATGAAAAACTGTTTTTT. Protein sequence: CASRRSGAGNNEKLFF.

The CDR3 sequence is CASSLVRRNNEQFF. The CDR3 region has the DNA TGTGCCAGCAGCTTAGTCCGCAGGAACAATGAGCAGTTCTTC. The chain joins TRBV7-2 to TRBJ2-1; D uncertain. CDR1 is SGHTA and CDR2 is FQGNSA in the germline V gene. The V end lost 1 base, the J end lost 5 bases, and 9 bases lay between the germline ends. This CDR3 is 14 amino acids long.